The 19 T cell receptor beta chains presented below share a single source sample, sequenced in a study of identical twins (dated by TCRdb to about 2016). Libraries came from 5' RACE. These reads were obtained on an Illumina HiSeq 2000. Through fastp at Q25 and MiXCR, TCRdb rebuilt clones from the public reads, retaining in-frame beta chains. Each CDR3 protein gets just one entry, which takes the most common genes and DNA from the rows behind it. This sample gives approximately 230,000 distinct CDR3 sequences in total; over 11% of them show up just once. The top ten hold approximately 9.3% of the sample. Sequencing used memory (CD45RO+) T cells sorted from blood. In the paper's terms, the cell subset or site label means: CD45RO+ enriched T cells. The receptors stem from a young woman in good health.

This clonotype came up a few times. CDR3 loop: CSAISEDRGLYEQYF. CDR3 DNA: TGCAGTGCTATATCAGAAGACAGGGGGCTCTACGAGCAGTACTTC. The V gene is TRBV20-1, the J gene TRBJ2-7, with TRBD1 identical over 10 bases. V gave up 4 bases and J gave up 3 bases; unmatched junction bases: 9. This CDR3 has 15 amino acids. Per germline, CDR1 DFQATT and CDR2 SNEGSKA (reference sequence).

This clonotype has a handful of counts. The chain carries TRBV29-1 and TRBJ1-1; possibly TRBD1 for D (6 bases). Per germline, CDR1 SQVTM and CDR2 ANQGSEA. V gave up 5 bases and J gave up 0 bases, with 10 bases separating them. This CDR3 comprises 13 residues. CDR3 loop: CSVSGGLNTEAFF. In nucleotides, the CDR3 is TGCAGCGTTTCTGGGGGCCTGAACACTGAAGCTTTCTTT.

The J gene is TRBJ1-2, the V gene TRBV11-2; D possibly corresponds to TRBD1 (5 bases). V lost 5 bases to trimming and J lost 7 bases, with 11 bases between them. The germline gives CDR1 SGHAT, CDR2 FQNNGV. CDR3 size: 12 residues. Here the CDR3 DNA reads TGTGCCAGCAGCCACAGACAGACTGGCTACACCTTC. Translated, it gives CASSHRQTGYTF.

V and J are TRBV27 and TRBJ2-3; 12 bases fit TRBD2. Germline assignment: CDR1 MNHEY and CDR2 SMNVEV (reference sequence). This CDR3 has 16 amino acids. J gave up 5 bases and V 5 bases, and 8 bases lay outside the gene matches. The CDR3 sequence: CASSPGPGLAGDTQYF. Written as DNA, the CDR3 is TGTGCCAGCAGTCCAGGCCCGGGACTAGCGGGAGATACGCAGTATTTT.

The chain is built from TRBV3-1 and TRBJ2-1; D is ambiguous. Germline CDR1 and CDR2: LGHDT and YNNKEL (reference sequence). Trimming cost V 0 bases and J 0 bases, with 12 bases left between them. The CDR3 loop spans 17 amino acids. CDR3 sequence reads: CASSQDSPLSSYNEQFF. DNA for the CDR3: TGTGCCAGCAGCCAAGATAGCCCCCTGAGCTCCTACAATGAGCAGTTCTTC.

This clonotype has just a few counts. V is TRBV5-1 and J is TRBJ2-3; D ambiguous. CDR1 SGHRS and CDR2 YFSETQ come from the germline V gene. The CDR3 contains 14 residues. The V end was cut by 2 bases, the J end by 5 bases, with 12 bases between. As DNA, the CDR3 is TGCGCCAGCAGCTTCGGTCAGATTGGAGATACGCAGTATTTT. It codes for CASSFGQIGDTQYF.

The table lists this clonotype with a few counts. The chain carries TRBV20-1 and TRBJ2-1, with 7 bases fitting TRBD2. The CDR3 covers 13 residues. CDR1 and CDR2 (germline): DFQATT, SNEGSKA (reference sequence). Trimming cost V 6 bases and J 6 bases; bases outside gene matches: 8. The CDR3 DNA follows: TGCAGTGCCTCCGGGACTACTAGCAATGAGCAGTTCTTC. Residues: CSASGTTSNEQFF.

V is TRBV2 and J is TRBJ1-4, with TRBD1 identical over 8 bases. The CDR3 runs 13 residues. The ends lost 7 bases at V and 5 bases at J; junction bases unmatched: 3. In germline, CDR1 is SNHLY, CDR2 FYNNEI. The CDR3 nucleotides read TGTGCCAGCACAGGGGGCGACAATGAAAAACTGTTTTTT. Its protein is CASTGGDNEKLFF.

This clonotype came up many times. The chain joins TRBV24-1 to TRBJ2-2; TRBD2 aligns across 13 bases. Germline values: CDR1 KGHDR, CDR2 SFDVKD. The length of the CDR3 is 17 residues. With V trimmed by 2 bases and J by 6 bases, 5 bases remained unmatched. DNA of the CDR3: TGTGCCACCAGTGATTGGACTAGCGGGAGTACGGCCGGGGAGCTGTTTTTT. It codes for CATSDWTSGSTAGELFF.

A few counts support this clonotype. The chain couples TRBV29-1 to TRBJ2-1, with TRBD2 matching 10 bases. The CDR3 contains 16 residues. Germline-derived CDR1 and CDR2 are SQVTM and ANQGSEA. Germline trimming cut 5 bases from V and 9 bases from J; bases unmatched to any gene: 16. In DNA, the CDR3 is TGCAGCGTTCGATTGCTAGCGGGGGAGACCTCGAGTGAGCAGTTCTTC. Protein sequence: CSVRLLAGETSSEQFF.

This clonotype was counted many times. DNA for the CDR3: TGCAGTGCTATCGCGCCTGCGTCGTACGAGCAGTACTTC. As protein: CSAIAPASYEQYF. The chain recombines TRBV20-1 with TRBJ2-7; D is unclear. Trimming removed 4 bases at V and 4 bases at J, with 14 bases between. Per the germline V gene, CDR1 is DFQATT and CDR2 is SNEGSKA (reference sequence). The CDR3 totals 13 residues.

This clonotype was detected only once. The chain's CDR3 is CASSPGVLNTEAFF. DNA of the CDR3: TGTGCCAGCAGCCCGGGGGTCCTGAACACTGAAGCTTTCTTT. V gene TRBV5-4 combines with J gene TRBJ1-1, with D possibly matching TRBD1 (5 bases). From germline, CDR1 is SGHNT and CDR2 YYREEE (reference sequence). Deletions cut 4 bases from V and 0 bases from J, with 10 bases between. CDR3 length equals 14 residues.

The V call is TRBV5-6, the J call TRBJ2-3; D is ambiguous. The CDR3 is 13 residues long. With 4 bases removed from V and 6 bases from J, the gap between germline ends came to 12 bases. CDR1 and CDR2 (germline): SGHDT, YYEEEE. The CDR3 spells CASSPTLWDTQYF. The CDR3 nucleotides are TGTGCCAGCAGCCCGACTCTCTGGGATACGCAGTATTTT.

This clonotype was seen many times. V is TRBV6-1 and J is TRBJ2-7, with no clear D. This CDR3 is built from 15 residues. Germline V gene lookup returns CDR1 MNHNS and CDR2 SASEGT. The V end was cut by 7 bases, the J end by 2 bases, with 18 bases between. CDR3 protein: CASTPPGGLAYEQYF. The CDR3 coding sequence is TGTGCCAGCACCCCCCCTGGCGGATTGGCCTACGAGCAGTACTTC.

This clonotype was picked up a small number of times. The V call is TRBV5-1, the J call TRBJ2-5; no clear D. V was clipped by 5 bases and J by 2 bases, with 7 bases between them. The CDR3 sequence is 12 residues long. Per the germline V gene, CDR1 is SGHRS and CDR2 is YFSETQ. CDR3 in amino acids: CASRTEQETQYF. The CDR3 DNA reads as TGCGCCAGCAGGACGGAACAAGAGACCCAGTACTTC. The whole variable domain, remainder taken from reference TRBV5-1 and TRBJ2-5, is KAGVTQTPRYLIKTRGQQVTLSCSPISGHRSVSWYQQTPGQGLQFLFEYFSETQRNKGNFPGRFSGRQFSNSRSEMNVSTLELGDSALYLCASRTEQETQYFGPGTRLLVL.

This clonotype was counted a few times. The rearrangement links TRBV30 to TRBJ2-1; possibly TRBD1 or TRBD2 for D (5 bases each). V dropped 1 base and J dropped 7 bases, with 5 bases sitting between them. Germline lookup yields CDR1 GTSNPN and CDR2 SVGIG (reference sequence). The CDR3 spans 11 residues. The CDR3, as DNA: TGTGCCTGGAGTGGGGGGAATGAGCAGTTCTTC. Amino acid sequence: CAWSGGNEQFF.

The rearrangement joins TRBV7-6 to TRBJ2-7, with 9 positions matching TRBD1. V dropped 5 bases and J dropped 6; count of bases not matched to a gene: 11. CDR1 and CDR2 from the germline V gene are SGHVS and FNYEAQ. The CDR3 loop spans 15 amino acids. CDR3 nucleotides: TGTGCCAGCAGCGTCCTAACAGGGGGCATCTCCGAGCAGTACTTC. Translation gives CASSVLTGGISEQYF.

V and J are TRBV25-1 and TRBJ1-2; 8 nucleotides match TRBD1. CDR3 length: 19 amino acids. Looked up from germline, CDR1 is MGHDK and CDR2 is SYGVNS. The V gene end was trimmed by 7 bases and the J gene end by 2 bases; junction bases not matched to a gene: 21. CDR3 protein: CASTFVGIDRGGKNYGYTF. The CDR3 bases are TGTGCCAGCACTTTCGTAGGGATAGACAGGGGAGGGAAAAACTATGGCTACACCTTC.

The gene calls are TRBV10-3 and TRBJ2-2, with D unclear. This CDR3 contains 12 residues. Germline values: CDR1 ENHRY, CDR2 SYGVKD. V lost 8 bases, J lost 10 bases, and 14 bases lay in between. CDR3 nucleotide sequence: TGTGCCATCCCTGGTCCTCGAAAGGAGCTGTTTTTT. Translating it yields CAIPGPRKELFF.